These 14 T cell receptor beta chains share one sample of origin, sequenced in a study of immune evolution from preneoplasia to lung adenocarcinoma. TCRdb's copy holds only in-frame clones and misses some; the assay was immunoSEQ multiplex PCR. Of just under 10,000 clones listed, about three quarters are singletons. Sequenced sample: FFPE minimally invasive lung adenocarcinoma tissue. These receptors originate from a person between 70 and 80 years old with lung adenocarcinoma. Some clones in this sample may be carry-over from other donors' samples.

This clone turned up a few times. The chain combines TRBV27 with TRBJ2-5, with TRBD2 matching over 8 bases. Germline CDR1 is MNHEY and CDR2 is SMNVEV (reference sequence). CDR3 size: 15 residues. The junction had 8 bases not matched to a gene; V was cut back by 3 bases and J by 5 bases. This CDR3 is CASSLVGGAEETQYF. The DNA of the CDR3 is TGTGCCAGCAGTTTGGTCGGGGGGGCCGAGGAGACCCAGTACTTC.

A note on this clone: The junction departs from germline at one end; a sequencing error may be responsible. J is TRBJ1-2 and V is TRBV19; possible D gene TRBD1, 6 bases. CDR1 is LNHDA, CDR2 SQIVND, per germline (reference sequence). This CDR3 is 12 amino acids long. The CDR3 DNA reads as TGTGCCAATAGTCTTACAGGGTTAGGCTACACCTTC. Translating it yields CANSLTGLGYTF.

This chain joins TRBV5-1 and TRBJ2-5; 15 bases fit TRBD2. The CDR3 runs to 16 residues. V lost 4 bases, J lost 2 bases, and 3 bases stayed unmatched. In germline, CDR1 is SGHRS, CDR2 YFSETQ. CDR3 sequence: CASSVGTSGGQETQYF. CDR3 coding DNA: TGCGCCAGCAGCGTGGGGACTAGCGGGGGGCAAGAGACCCAGTACTTC.

This chain links TRBV2 with TRBJ1-2; D is undetermined. The V end lost 6 bases, the J end lost 8 bases, and 13 bases lay between the germline ends. The CDR3 loop spans 12 amino acids. The germline CDR1 and CDR2 sequences are SNHLY and FYNNEI. DNA of the CDR3: TGTGCCAGCAGGGCCCGGGAGTCAGGCTACACCTTC. It is translated as CASRARESGYTF.

The chain combines TRBV7-9 with TRBJ1-1; D possibly corresponds to TRBD1 (6 bases). CDR3 length: 14 residues. V lost 3 bases and J 1 base, leaving 9 bases between the germline ends. The germline V gene has CDR1 SEHNR and CDR2 FQNEAQ (reference sequence). The CDR3 DNA reads as TGTGCCAGCAGCTTCCAGGGGCGGAACACTGAAGCTTTCTTT. Protein product: CASSFQGRNTEAFF.

V is TRBV28 and J is TRBJ1-2; TRBD1 aligns across 8 bases. The V and J ends lost 4 bases and 5 bases, in that order; junction bases with no gene match: 12. This CDR3 spans 16 amino acids. CDR1 MDHEN and CDR2 SYDVKM come from the germline V gene. This CDR3 is CASSSQNRQGKYGYTF. Written as DNA, the CDR3 is TGTGCCAGCAGTTCCCAAAATCGACAGGGGAAATATGGCTACACCTTC.

The chain is built from TRBV7-2 and TRBJ2-1; TRBD1 agrees at 8 bases. The germline V gene encodes CDR1 SGHTA and CDR2 FQGNSA. Trimming cost V 5 bases and J 4 bases; bases outside gene matches: 7. The CDR3 contains 15 residues. CDR3 amino acids: CASSIDRGRYNEQFF. Here the CDR3 DNA reads TGTGCCAGCAGCATTGACAGGGGAAGGTACAATGAGCAGTTCTTC.

The V gene is TRBV4-1, the J gene TRBJ2-6, with D possibly being TRBD1 (6 bases). The CDR3 is 17 amino acids. With 4 bases removed from V and 0 bases from J, the gap between germline ends came to 13 bases. Germline V gives CDR1 MGHRA, CDR2 YSYEKL. The CDR3 region is CASSRLQGNSGANVLTF. The CDR3 DNA reads TGCGCCAGCAGCCGCCTACAGGGAAACTCTGGGGCCAACGTCCTGACTTTC.

The CDR3 region has the DNA TGCAGTTCCCCCGAGGGGTACTTC. This translates into CSSPEGYF. V gene TRBV20-1 combines with J gene TRBJ2-5; TRBD2 might be the D (5 bases). V lost 8 bases and J lost 13, with 11 bases in between. Germline V gene data show CDR1 as DFQATT and CDR2 as SNEGSKA (reference sequence). The CDR3 is 8 residues long.

This chain uses TRBV7-2 with TRBJ2-7; TRBD1 might be the D (5 bases). CDR1 is SGHTA and CDR2 is FQGNSA in the germline V gene. Deletions cut 4 bases from V and 0 bases from J, with 10 bases between. The CDR3 spans 14 residues. This chain's CDR3 is CASSYQGSSYEQYF. The CDR3 DNA reads TGTGCCAGCAGCTACCAGGGCAGCTCCTACGAGCAGTACTTC.

The chain recombines TRBV30 with TRBJ2-2; D is undetermined. This CDR3 region has 13 residues. Germline V gene sequence: CDR1 GTSNPN, CDR2 SVGIG (reference sequence). The V gene lost 2 bases and the J gene lost 4 bases, with 8 bases spanning the gap. In DNA, the CDR3 is TGTGCCTGGAGTAAAACCGCCACCGGGGAGCTGTTTTTT. Translation: CAWSKTATGELFF.

This chain uses TRBV5-6 with TRBJ1-5; no clear D gene. CDR1 is SGHDT, CDR2 YYEEEE, per germline. The CDR3 extends over 14 amino acids. V was cut by 1 base and J by 1 base, with 6 bases left in between. CDR3 nucleotide sequence: TGTGCCAGCAGCTTGTGGGAGAGCAATCAGCCCCAGCATTTT. Its protein is CASSLWESNQPQHF.

This clone was seen a few times. The chain uses TRBV25-1 and TRBJ2-1; D remains unclear. Germline CDR1 and CDR2: MGHDK and SYGVNS. Trimming stripped 5 bases from V and 9 bases from J, with 8 bases between. This CDR3 comprises 11 residues. CDR3 sequence reads: CASSPQSEQFF. The CDR3 DNA reads TGTGCCAGCAGTCCACAGAGTGAGCAGTTCTTC.

The rearrangement uses TRBV9 and TRBJ1-3; D may be TRBD1 (5 bases). The CDR3 sequence is 14 residues long. Germline-derived CDR1 and CDR2 are SGDLS and YYNGEE. The V gene lost 0 bases and the J gene lost 2 bases, with 6 bases spanning the gap. CDR3: CASSVVGAGNTIYF. In DNA, the CDR3 is TGTGCCAGCAGCGTAGTGGGGGCTGGAAACACCATATATTTT. The whole variable domain, remainder taken from reference TRBV9 and TRBJ1-3, is DSGVTQTPKHLITATGQRVTLRCSPRSGDLSVYWYQQSLDQGLQFLIQYYNGEERAKGNILERFSAQQFPDLHSELNLSSLELGDSALYFCASSVVGAGNTIYFGEGSWLTVV.